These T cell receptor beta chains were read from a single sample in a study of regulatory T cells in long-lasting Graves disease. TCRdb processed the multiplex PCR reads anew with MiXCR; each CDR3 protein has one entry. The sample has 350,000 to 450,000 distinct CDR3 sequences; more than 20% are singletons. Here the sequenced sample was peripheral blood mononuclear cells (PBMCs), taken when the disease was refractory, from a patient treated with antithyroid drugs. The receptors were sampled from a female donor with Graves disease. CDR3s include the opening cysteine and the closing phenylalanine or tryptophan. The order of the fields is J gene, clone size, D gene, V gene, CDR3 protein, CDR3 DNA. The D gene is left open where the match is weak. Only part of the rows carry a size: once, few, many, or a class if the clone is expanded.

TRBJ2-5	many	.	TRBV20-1	CSARKGETQYF	TGCAGTGCTAGGAAGGGAGAGACCCAGTACTTC
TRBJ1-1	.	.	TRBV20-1	CSAREVGTEAFF	TGCAGTGCCAGGGAGGTCGGCACTGAAGCTTTCTTT
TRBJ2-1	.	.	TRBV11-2	CASSLEAGPRDEQFF	TGTGCCAGCAGCTTAGAGGCGGGTCCGAGGGATGAGCAGTTCTTC
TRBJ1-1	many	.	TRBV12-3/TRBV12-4	CASSPTRRNTEAFF	TGTGCCAGCAGTCCCACGAGGAGGAACACTGAAGCTTTCTTT
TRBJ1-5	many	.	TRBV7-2	CASSLVQHNQPQHF	TGTGCCAGCAGCTTAGTCCAGCACAATCAGCCCCAGCATTTT
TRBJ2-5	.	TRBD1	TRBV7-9	CASSANTGTGKETQYF	TGTGCCAGCAGCGCTAACACCGGGACAGGGAAAGAGACCCAGTACTTC
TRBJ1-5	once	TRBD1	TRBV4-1	CASSQAPPPTGDDQPQHF	TGCGCCAGCAGCCAAGCCCCCCCCCCCACAGGGGATGATCAGCCCCAGCATTTT
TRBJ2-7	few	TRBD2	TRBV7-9	CASSVTSGSSSEQYF	TGTGCCAGCAGCGTTACTAGCGGGAGTTCTTCGGAGCAGTACTTC
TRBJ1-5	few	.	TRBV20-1	CSAFGSPSNQPQHF	TGCAGTGCCTTTGGCAGTCCTAGCAATCAGCCCCAGCATTTT
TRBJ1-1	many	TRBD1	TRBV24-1	CATRGDRDTEAFF	TGTGCCACCAGGGGAGACAGGGACACTGAAGCTTTCTTT
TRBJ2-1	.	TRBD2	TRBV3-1	CASSQRTSGRPREQFF	TGTGCCAGCAGCCAGCGTACTAGCGGGCGTCCGCGTGAGCAGTTCTTC
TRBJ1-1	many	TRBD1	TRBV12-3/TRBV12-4	CASLYLGTGEAFF	TGTGCCAGCTTATACCTGGGGACAGGGGAAGCTTTCTTT
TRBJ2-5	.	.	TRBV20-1	CSARDHRGSETQYF	TGCAGTGCTAGAGACCATAGGGGGTCGGAGACCCAGTACTTC
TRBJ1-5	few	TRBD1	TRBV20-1	CSARMGQGFNQPQHF	TGCAGTGCTAGGATGGGACAGGGGTTCAATCAGCCCCAGCATTTT
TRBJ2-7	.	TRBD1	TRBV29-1	CSVEDFRDRAYEQYF	TGCAGCGTTGAAGATTTTCGGGACAGGGCCTACGAGCAGTACTTC
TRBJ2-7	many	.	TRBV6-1	CASSPRTGTYEQYF	TGTGCCAGCAGTCCGAGGACGGGAACCTACGAGCAGTACTTC
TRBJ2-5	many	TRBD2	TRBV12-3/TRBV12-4	CASSPGLALETQYF	TGTGCCAGCAGTCCGGGACTAGCGTTAGAGACCCAGTACTTC
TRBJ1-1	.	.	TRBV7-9	CASSLLTLEITF	TGTGCCAGCAGCTTACTAACCTTGGAGATAACGTTT
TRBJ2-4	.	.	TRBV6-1	CASRGGVSNIQYF	TGTGCCAGCAGGGGGGGTGTATCAAACATTCAGTACTTC
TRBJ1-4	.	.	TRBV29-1	CSVSQGEKLFF	TGCAGCGTGTCCCAGGGGGAAAAACTGTTTTTT
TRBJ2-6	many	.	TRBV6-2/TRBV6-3	CASSYSSGVSGANVLTF	TGTGCCAGCAGTTACTCGTCAGGGGTCTCTGGGGCCAACGTCCTGACTTTC
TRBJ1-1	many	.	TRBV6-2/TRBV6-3	CASRQPEDTEAFF	TGTGCCAGCAGACAGCCAGAGGACACTGAAGCTTTCTTT
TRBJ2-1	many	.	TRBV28	CASSFSQTEQFF	TGTGCCAGCAGTTTTTCACAGACTGAGCAGTTCTTC
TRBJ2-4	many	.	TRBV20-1	CSARPGPIQYF	TGCAGTGCTAGGCCCGGTCCCATTCAGTACTTC
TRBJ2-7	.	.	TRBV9	CASSVAGVEQYF	TGTGCCAGCAGCGTAGCCGGGGTCGAGCAGTACTTC
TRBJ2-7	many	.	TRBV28	CASSFWGPIEQYF	TGTGCCAGCAGTTTCTGGGGGCCCATCGAGCAGTACTTC
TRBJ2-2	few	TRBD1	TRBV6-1	CASSPWTGPRTNTGELFF	TGTGCCAGCAGTCCCTGGACAGGACCTAGAACGAACACCGGGGAGCTGTTTTTT
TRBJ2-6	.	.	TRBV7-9	CASSVTGGGGANVLTF	TGTGCCAGCAGCGTAACGGGGGGCGGTGGGGCCAACGTCCTGACTTTC
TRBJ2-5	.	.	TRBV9	CASSGREETQYF	TGTGCCAGCAGCGGCCGGGAGGAGACCCAGTACTTC
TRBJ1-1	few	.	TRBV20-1	CSASTLYLGAFF	TGCAGTGCTAGTACTTTGTATCTTGGAGCTTTCTTT
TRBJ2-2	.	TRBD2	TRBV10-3	CAISESGTSGISGELFF	TGTGCCATCAGTGAGTCCGGGACTAGCGGGATCTCCGGGGAGCTGTTTTTT
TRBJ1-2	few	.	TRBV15	CATSTKMEDYGYTF	TGTGCCACCAGCACCAAGATGGAGGACTATGGCTACACCTTC
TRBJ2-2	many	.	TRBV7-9	CASREREYGELFF	TGTGCCAGCAGGGAGAGGGAATACGGGGAGCTGTTTTTT
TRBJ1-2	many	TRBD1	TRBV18	CASSEKTGGDYGYTF	TGTGCCAGCTCAGAGAAGACAGGGGGCGACTATGGCTACACCTTC
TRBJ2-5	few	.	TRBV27	CASSLSINLKETQYF	TGTGCCAGCAGTTTATCGATAAACTTGAAAGAGACCCAGTACTTC